This T cell receptor (beta chain) was captured by sequencing in a study of T cells in Graves' hyperthyroidism and ophthalmopathy. General study results and limits: Within blood appeared most thyroid clonotypes that had expanded above 0.001. A median roughly six months before onset, the model predicted ophthalmopathy.

RNA transcripts served as the template for amplifying TCR beta CDR3 regions. HTBI primers were employed in a first-round RT-PCR of the TCR CDR3. MiXCR, applied by TCRdb to the multiplex PCR reads, yields one record per CDR3 protein. The sample contains around 300,000 distinct CDR3 sequences, 20% to 25% of which appear only once. Any patient presenting with uncontrolled infection, other autoimmune disease, pregnancy or lactation was left out. Isolation of PBMCs was performed on around 9.7 ml fresh peripheral blood. With respect to this clonotype: What it recognizes is unknown.

This CDR3 has 13 amino acids. V was cut by 3 bases and J by 6 bases, with 12 bases left in between. The sequenced sample consisted of blood. This clonotype originated in a man aged 25-45 years with Graves' ophthalmopathy. This chain joins TRBV12-3 or TRBV12-4 and TRBJ2-7; perhaps TRBD1 as D (6 bases). The CDR3 coding sequence is TGTGCCAGCAGTTTTAACAGGGTGAGCGAGCAGTACTTC. Encoded protein: CASSFNRVSEQYF.